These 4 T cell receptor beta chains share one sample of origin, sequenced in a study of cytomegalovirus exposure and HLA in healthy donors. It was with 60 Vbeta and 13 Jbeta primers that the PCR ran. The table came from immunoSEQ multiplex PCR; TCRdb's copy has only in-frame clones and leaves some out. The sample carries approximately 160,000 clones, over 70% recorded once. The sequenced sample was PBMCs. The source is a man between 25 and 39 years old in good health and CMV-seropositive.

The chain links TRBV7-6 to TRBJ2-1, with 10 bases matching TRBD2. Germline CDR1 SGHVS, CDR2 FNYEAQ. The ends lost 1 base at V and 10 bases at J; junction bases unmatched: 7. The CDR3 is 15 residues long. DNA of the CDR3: TGTGCCAGCAGCTTAGTAGGCCTAGCGGGAGAAGAGCAGTTCTTC. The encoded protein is CASSLVGLAGEEQFF.

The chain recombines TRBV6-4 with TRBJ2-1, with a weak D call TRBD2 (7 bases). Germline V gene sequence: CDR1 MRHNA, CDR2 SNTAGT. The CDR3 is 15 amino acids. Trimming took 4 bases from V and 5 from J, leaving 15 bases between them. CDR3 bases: TGTGCCAGCAGTGGGACGAGGGGGGGTAACAATGAGCAGTTCTTC. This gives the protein CASSGTRGGNNEQFF.

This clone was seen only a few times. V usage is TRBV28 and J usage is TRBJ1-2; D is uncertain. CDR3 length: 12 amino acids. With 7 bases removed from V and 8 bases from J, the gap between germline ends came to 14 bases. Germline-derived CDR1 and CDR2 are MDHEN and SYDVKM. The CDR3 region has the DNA TGTGCCAGCAAAGCGGAGCCATACGGCTACACCTTC. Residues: CASKAEPYGYTF.

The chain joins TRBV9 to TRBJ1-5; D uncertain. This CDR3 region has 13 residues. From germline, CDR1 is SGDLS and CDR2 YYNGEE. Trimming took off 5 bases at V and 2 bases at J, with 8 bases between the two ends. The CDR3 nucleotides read TGTGCCAGCAGTCGGTTGGGCAATCAGCCCCAGCATTTT. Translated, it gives CASSRLGNQPQHF.